This paragraph reports one TCR beta chain. This entry is derived from a study of shared clonotypes between healthy human individuals. V gave up 4 bases and J gave up 0 bases, with 12 bases separating them. The CDR3 is 14 amino acids. Germline CDR1 reads GTSNPN; CDR2 reads SVGIG (reference sequence). Produced via immunoSEQ multiplex PCR; TCRdb's table is partial and in-frame only. The sample carries 950,000 to 1,100,000 clones, roughly 74% recorded once. The sequence derives from a man aged 18-30 years in good health. Some clones in this sample may be carry-over from other donors' samples. Material for sequencing was memory CD4+ T cells from PBMCs. Noted subset: CD45RA-negative fraction. V usage is TRBV30 and J usage is TRBJ1-1, with a possible D match to TRBD1 (6 bases). The CDR3 region is CAWTGVGMNTEAFF. Here the CDR3 DNA reads TGTGCCTGGACAGGGGTCGGCATGAACACTGAAGCTTTCTTT.